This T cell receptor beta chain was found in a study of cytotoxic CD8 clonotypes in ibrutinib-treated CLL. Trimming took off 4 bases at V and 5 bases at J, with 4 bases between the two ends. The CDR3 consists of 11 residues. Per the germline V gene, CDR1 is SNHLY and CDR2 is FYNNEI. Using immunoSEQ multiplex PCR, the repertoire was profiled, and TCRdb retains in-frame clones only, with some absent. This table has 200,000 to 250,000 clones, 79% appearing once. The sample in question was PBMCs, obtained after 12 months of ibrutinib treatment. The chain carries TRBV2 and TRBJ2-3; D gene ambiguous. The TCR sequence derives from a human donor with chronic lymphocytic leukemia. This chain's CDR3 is CASSGLDTQYF. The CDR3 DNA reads TGTGCCAGCAGTGGACTAGATACGCAGTATTTT.